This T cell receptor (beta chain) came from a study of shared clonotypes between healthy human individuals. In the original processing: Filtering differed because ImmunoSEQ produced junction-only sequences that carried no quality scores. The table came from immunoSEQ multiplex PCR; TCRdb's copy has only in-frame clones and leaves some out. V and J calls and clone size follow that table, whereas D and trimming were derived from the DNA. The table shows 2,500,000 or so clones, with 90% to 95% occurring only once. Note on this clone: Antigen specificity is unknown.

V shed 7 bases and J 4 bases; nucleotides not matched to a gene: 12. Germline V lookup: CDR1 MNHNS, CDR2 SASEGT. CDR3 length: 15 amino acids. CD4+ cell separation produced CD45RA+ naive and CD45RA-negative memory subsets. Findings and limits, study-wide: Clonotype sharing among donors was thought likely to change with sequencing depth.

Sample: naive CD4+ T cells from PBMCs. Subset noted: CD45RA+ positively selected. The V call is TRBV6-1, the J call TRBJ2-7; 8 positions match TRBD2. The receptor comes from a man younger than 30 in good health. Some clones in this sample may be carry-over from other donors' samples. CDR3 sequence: CASTGGGRGRYEQYF. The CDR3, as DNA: TGTGCCAGCACCGGGGGGGGAAGAGGGCGGTACGAGCAGTACTTC.